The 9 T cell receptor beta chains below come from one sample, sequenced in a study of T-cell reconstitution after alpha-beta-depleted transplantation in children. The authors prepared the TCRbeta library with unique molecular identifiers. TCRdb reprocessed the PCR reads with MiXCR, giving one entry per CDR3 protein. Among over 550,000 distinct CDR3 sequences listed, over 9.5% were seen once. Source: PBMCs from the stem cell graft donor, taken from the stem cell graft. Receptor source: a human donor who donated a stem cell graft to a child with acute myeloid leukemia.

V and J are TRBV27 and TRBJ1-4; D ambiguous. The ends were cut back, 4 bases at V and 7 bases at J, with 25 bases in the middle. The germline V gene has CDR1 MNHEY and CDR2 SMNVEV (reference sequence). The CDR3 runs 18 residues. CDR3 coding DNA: TGTGCCAGCAGTTCATCTGGTCCGCACATGCGAGCTGTTGAAAAACTGTTTTTT. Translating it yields CASSSSGPHMRAVEKLFF.

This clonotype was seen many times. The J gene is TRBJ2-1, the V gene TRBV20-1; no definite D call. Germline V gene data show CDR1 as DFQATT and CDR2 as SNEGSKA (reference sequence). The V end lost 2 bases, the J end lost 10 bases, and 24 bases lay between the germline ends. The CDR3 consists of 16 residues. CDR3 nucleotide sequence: TGCAGTGCTAGAAACTTTCAGGACCCTCTGATGGAGGAGCAGTTCTTC. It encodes CSARNFQDPLMEEQFF.

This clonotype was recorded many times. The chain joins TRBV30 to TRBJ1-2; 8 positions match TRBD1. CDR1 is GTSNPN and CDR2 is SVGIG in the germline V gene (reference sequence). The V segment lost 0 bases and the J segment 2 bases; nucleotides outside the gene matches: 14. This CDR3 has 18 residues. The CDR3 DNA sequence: TGTGCCTGGAGTGTACGGACCCAGGGAAGGACAGGGAACTATGGCTACACCTTC. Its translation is CAWSVRTQGRTGNYGYTF.

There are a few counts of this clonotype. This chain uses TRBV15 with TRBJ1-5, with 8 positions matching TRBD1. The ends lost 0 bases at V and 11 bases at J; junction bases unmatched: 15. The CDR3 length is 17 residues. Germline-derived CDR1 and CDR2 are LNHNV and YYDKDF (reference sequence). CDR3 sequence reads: CATSRDSLGQGAAAQHF. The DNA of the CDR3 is TGTGCCACCAGCAGAGATTCTCTCGGACAGGGTGCCGCGGCCCAGCATTTT.

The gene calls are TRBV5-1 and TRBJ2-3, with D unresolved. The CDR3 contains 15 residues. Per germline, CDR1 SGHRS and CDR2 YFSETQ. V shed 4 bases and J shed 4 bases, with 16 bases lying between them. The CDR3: CASSPPSSPADTQYF. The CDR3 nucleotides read TGCGCCAGCAGCCCCCCCTCTTCGCCAGCAGATACGCAGTATTTT.

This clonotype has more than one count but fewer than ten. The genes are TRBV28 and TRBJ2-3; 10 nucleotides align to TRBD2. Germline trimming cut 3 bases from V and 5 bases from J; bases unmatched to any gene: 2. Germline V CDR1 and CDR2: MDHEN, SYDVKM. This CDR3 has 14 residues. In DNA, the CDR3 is TGTGCCAGCAGTTTCCAGCGGGAGGGAGATACGCAGTATTTT. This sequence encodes CASSFQREGDTQYF.

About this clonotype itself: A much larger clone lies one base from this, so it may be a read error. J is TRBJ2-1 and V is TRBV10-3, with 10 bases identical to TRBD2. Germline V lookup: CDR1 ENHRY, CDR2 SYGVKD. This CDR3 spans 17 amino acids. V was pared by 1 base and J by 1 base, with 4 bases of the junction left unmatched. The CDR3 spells CAISEFGLADSYNEQFF. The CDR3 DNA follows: TGTGCCATCAGTGAGTTCGGACTAGCGGATTCCTACAATGAGCAGTTCTTC.

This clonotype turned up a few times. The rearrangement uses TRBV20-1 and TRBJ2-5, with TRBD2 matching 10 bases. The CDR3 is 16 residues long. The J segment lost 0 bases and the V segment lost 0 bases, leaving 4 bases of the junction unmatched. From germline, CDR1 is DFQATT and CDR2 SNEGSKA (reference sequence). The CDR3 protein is CSARDLGLAYQETQYF. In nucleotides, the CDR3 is TGCAGTGCTAGAGATCTGGGACTAGCGTACCAAGAGACCCAGTACTTC.

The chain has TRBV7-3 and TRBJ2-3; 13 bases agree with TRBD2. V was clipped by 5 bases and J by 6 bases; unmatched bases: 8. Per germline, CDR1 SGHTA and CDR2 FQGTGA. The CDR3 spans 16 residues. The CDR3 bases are TGTGCCAGCAGCACCCAGACTAGCGGGAGGCGGGATACGCAGTATTTT. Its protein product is CASSTQTSGRRDTQYF.